Described below is a single TCR beta chain sequence and its context. Its antigen remains unidentified. Generated by immunoSEQ multiplex PCR, the TCRdb table keeps only in-frame clones and is missing some. The repertoire includes approximately 330,000 clones, nearly 95% of them detected once, and under 7% sits in the top ten. This CDR3 comprises 14 residues. Germline V gene data show CDR1 as KGHSH and CDR2 as LQKENI. Trimming took off 3 bases at V and 11 bases at J, with 19 bases between the two ends. This entry is derived from a study of brain T cells in children with intractable seizures. Findings and limits, study-wide: HCMV serostatus was not known, and viral specificity came from CDR3 similarity only.

Time point: blood from clinic visit 5 months post-surgery; TSC patient then seizure free. The sequenced cases were selected for having the highest brain T cell transcript signatures. This chain joins TRBV18 and TRBJ1-2; TRBD1 might be the D (5 bases). The input for sequencing was peripheral blood, taken more than 4 months after surgery. The receptor was derived from a boy in the first two years of life with tuberous sclerosis and intractable seizures. CDR3 DNA: TGTGCCAGCTCACCTCCTTCCGGGACGAGGAGATACACCTTC. Translation gives CASSPPSGTRRYTF.